This TCR beta chain was sequenced for a study of CD8+CD57+ T cells in acquired aplastic anemia. The length of the CDR3 is 15 residues. Germline V CDR1 and CDR2: MNHEY, SVGAGI. Trimming shortened V by 0 bases and J by 1 base, and 7 bases separated the two germline ends. Genomic DNA, serving as template, underwent TCR beta VDJ and CDR3 profiling. TCRdb redid the calling of the reads with MiXCR, one entry per CDR3 protein. This table has some 170,000 distinct CDR3 sequences, roughly 40% appearing once. The source of this sequence is a human donor in good health. Sequenced material: sorted CD4+, CD8+, or CD8+CD57+ T cells (not recorded which) from PBMCs. The chain has TRBV6-5 and TRBJ1-5; D is unclear. CDR3 residues: CASSYSIHSNQPQHF. The CDR3 coding sequence is TGTGCCAGCAGTTACTCGATTCACAGCAATCAGCCCCAGCATTTT.